The T cell receptor (beta chain) under discussion was sequenced for a study of breast tumors, draining lymph nodes, adjacent tissues. Axillary draining lymph nodes of breast cancer patients supplied the node samples. General observations from the study: The lymph node origin of tumor T cells was framed as consistent with a hypothesis, not demonstrated. Tumor repertoires ranked between lymph nodes and nontumor tissue in diversity, with V and J gene preferences.

V lost 5 bases, J lost 1 base, and 13 bases lay in between. CDR1 and CDR2 from the germline V gene are SGHAT and FQNNGV. CDR3 size: 15 residues. This clonotype was recorded at least ten times. Its matching antigen is unknown. Each CDR3 protein gets one entry after TCRdb re-called the multiplex PCR reads with MiXCR. Among 200,000 to 250,000 distinct CDR3 sequences, around 35% were seen once, and the ten largest hold over 3.5%. The sequencing input was axillary lymph node tissue. The receptor was isolated from a female donor with breast cancer. Some clones in this sample may be carry-over from other donors' samples. This rearrangement joins TRBV11-2 to TRBJ2-3, with a weak D call TRBD1 (6 bases). CDR3 loop: CASSPTGYGTDTQYF. DNA for the CDR3: TGTGCCAGCAGCCCAACAGGGTACGGCACAGATACGCAGTATTTT.